The clone carrying this TCR beta chain was detected ten times or more. Its antigen remains unidentified. The data belong to a study of molecular identifiers for immune sequencing clone quantification. Findings of the study overall: In naive cells, under 1% of molecules belonged to clones above 20 RNA copies, against over 97% in effector cells.

Sorting isolated naive CD8 T cells as CD8+CD4-CCR7+CD45RA+ events. TCRdb used MiXCR to reprocess the PCR reads, holding one entry per CDR3 protein. The top ten hold 0.7% to 0.95% of the sample, which has 490,000 or so distinct CDR3 sequences, about a fifth seen once. Sequenced: naive CD8+ T cells from blood, with Jurkat cell RNA spiked in. Subset denoted: FACS-sorted CD8+CD4-CCR7+CD45RA+ naive T cells. The receptor was derived from a human donor in good health. Some libraries in this study had Jurkat cell RNA spiked in.

In DNA, the CDR3 is TGTGCCAGCAGTCCGGGGACTAGCGGGAGTTGGGGAGATACGCAGTATTTT. Protein: CASSPGTSGSWGDTQYF. The rearrangement joins TRBV28 to TRBJ2-3, with TRBD2 matching over 14 bases. The germline V gene has CDR1 MDHEN and CDR2 SYDVKM. The CDR3 spans 17 residues. Trimming cost V 5 bases and J 5 bases; bases outside gene matches: 9.